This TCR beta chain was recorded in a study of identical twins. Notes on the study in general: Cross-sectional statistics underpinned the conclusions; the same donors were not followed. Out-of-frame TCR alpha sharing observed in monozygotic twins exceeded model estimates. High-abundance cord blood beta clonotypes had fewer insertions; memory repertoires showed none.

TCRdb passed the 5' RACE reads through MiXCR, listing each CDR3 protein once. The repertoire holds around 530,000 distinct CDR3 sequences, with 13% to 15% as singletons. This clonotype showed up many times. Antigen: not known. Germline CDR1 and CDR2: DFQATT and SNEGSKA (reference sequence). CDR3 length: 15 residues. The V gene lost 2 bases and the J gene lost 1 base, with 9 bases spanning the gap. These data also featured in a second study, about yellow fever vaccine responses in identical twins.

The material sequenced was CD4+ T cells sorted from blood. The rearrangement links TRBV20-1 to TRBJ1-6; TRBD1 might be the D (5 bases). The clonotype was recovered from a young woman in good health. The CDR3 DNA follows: TGCAGTGCTAGAATGTCAGGGTCCTATAATTCACCCCTCCACTTT. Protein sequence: CSARMSGSYNSPLHF.